A single sample is the source of the 6 T cell receptor beta chains below, sequenced in a study of CD8 T cells in ankylosing spondylitis. TCRdb passed the 5' RACE reads through MiXCR, listing each CDR3 protein once. The table lists 180,000 or so distinct CDR3 sequences, 11% of them singletons. Sample: blood, either unsorted or a sorted T cell fraction (not recorded which). These receptors were obtained from a male donor with ankylosing spondylitis or in good health (not recorded which).

This clonotype has a handful of counts. The chain has TRBV2 and TRBJ1-1; unclear D gene. The germline CDR1 and CDR2 sequences are SNHLY and FYNNEI. V lost 5 bases and J lost 4, with 8 bases in between. The CDR3 sequence is 12 residues long. The CDR3 DNA sequence: TGTGCCAGCAGTAACGTACCCACTGAAGCTTTCTTT. It yields the protein CASSNVPTEAFF.

This rearrangement joins TRBV9 to TRBJ1-1, with TRBD1 matching 9 bases. In germline, CDR1 is SGDLS, CDR2 YYNGEE. The CDR3 sequence is 18 residues long. Trimming cost V 0 bases and J 8 bases; bases outside gene matches: 17. CDR3 amino acids: CASSVGPPGQGVKREAFF. In DNA form, the CDR3 reads TGTGCCAGCAGCGTAGGTCCACCGGGACAGGGAGTTAAGAGGGAAGCTTTCTTT. The full variable domain, its missing parts supplied by reference TRBV9 and TRBJ1-1, is DSGVTQTPKHLITATGQRVTLRCSPRSGDLSVYWYQQSLDQGLQFLIQYYNGEERAKGNILERFSAQQFPDLHSELNLSSLELGDSALYFCASSVGPPGQGVKREAFFGQGTRLTVV.

This clonotype was observed at least ten times. The V call is TRBV5-1, the J call TRBJ2-1, with D uncertain. CDR3 length equals 16 residues. Trimming took off 2 bases at V and 0 bases at J, with 12 bases between the two ends. The germline gives CDR1 SGHRS, CDR2 YFSETQ. CDR3 sequence: CASSFREVSSYNEQFF. The CDR3 DNA is TGCGCCAGCAGCTTCCGAGAGGTCAGCTCCTACAATGAGCAGTTCTTC.

This clonotype was counted ten times or more. This sequence joins TRBV4-2 and TRBJ2-1, with D unresolved. Trimming pared 4 bases from V and 6 bases from J, leaving 4 bases between. CDR1 is LGHNA, CDR2 YNFKEQ, per germline. The CDR3 runs 11 residues. Here the CDR3 reads CASSRANEQFF. CDR3 coding DNA: TGTGCCAGCAGCCGAGCCAATGAGCAGTTCTTC.

This clonotype was counted between two and nine times. The CDR3 DNA follows: TGTGCCAGCAGTTCAGGGGCCTACACCGGGGAGCTGTTTTTT. Amino acids: CASSSGAYTGELFF. The chain couples TRBV11-2 to TRBJ2-2; perhaps TRBD1 as D (6 bases). This CDR3 region has 14 residues. Trimming left V 6 bases short and J 3 bases short, with 11 bases between. Germline lookup yields CDR1 SGHAT and CDR2 FQNNGV.

In this sample, this clonotype turned up many times. This chain links TRBV20-1 with TRBJ2-1; 7 bases are shared with TRBD2. CDR1 and CDR2 (germline): DFQATT, SNEGSKA (reference sequence). The CDR3 runs to 17 residues. V lost 0 bases and J lost 10; bases outside the gene matches: 18. CDR3 sequence: CSARDNRRGFSGLEQFF. The CDR3 DNA sequence: TGCAGTGCTAGAGATAATCGGAGGGGATTTAGCGGGTTAGAGCAGTTCTTC.